This TCR beta chain was documented in a study of T cells in Graves' hyperthyroidism and ophthalmopathy. Study-wide results and limits: Peripheral blood also featured most of the thyroid clonotypes expanded above 0.001. In the analysis, a 13 V-J model separated ophthalmopathy from stable hyperthyroidism.

This clonotype has a count of ten or more. Antigen: not known. Clinical symptoms, serum thyroxine and TRAb, thyroid ultrasound and orbital computed tomography were used for the diagnoses. Extraction of PBMCs used 8.5 to 10 ml of fresh peripheral blood. Amplification yielded TCR beta CDR3 regions, with RNA transcripts as the source. TCR CDR3 regions were first amplified by RT-PCR with HTBI primers. TCRdb itself ran the multiplex PCR reads through MiXCR, one entry per CDR3 protein. The repertoire holds hundreds of thousands of distinct CDR3 sequences, with around 24% as singletons. This CDR3 spans 15 amino acids. Looked up from germline, CDR1 is SNHLY and CDR2 is FYNNEI. The V gene lost 2 bases and the J gene lost 0 bases, with 10 bases spanning the gap.

The sequenced sample was blood. This receptor was identified in a woman in her thirties or forties with Graves' ophthalmopathy. J is TRBJ2-5 and V is TRBV2; D is unresolved. CDR3 in DNA: TGTGCCAGCAGTGAAACGCCGTTATACCAAGAGACCCAGTACTTC. Its translation is CASSETPLYQETQYF.